These 10 T cell receptor beta chains were all obtained from the same sample, sequenced in a study of CD8+ T cells in alopecia areata. Once RNA had been extracted, it was reverse transcribed into cDNA to act as the sequencing template. Profiled with immunoSEQ multiplex PCR; TCRdb holds only in-frame clones, not every one. The sample contains around 180,000 clones, roughly 60% of which appear only once. Treatment in this sample: oral pan-JAK inhibitor, 5-10 mg twice daily. Here the sequenced sample was CD4+ T cells sorted from blood, taken at week 24, from a patient treated with tofacitinib. The receptors stem from a human donor with alopecia areata.

The chain links TRBV12-5 to TRBJ1-5, with D unresolved. Per germline, CDR1 LGHNT and CDR2 FRNRAP. The V end lost 6 bases, the J end lost 11 bases, and 14 bases lay between the germline ends. This CDR3 has 12 amino acids. CDR3 sequence (DNA): TGTGCTAGTGGCACTCTCCAGCAAGCCCAGCATTTT. It is translated as CASGTLQQAQHF. Looking up the rest from reference TRBV12-5 and TRBJ1-5 gives the full variable domain: DARVTQTPRHKVTEMGQEVTMRCQPILGHNTVFWYRQTMMQGLELLAYFRNRAPLDDSGMPKDRFSAEMPDATLATLKIQPSEPRDSAVYFCASGTLQQAQHFGDGTRLSIL.

The genes are TRBV10-1 and TRBJ1-5; TRBD1 might be the D (5 bases). The V gene's germline CDR1 is WNHNN and CDR2 SYGVQD (reference sequence). Trimming shortened V by 6 bases and J by 4 bases, and 10 bases separated the two germline ends. The CDR3 contains 13 residues. CDR3 residues: CASSYRKNQPQHF. CDR3 sequence (DNA): TGCGCCAGCAGCTACAGGAAAAATCAGCCCCAGCATTTT.

The rearrangement joins TRBV9 to TRBJ2-1; 12 bases map to TRBD2. CDR1 is SGDLS and CDR2 is YYNGEE in the germline V gene. V lost 3 bases and J lost 3; bases outside the gene matches: 4. This CDR3 has 16 residues. For the CDR3, the DNA is TGTGCCAGCAGCGAAGGACTAGCGGGGAACTACAATGAGCAGTTCTTC. Translation gives CASSEGLAGNYNEQFF.

This clone was picked up a small number of times. The CDR3 DNA reads TGTGCCTGGAAGGGGACAGGGAGATACGAGCAGTACTTC. It is translated as CAWKGTGRYEQYF. The rearrangement joins TRBV30 to TRBJ2-7; 9 bases agree with TRBD1. With V trimmed by 4 bases and J by 4 bases, 5 bases remained unmatched. The CDR3 loop spans 13 amino acids. The germline gives CDR1 GTSNPN, CDR2 SVGIG (reference sequence).

The rearrangement joins TRBV28 to TRBJ2-4, with D possibly TRBD2 on 5 matching bases. The ends were cut back, 6 bases at V and 9 bases at J, with 9 bases in the middle. The CDR3 has 11 amino acids. The germline V gene encodes CDR1 MDHEN and CDR2 SYDVKM. In nucleotides, the CDR3 is TGTGCCAGCAGCGATGGGAGCATTCAGTACTTC. Residues: CASSDGSIQYF.

The chain carries TRBV27 and TRBJ1-1; D may be TRBD1 (5 bases). The CDR3 is 13 residues long. Trimming removed 6 bases at V and 4 bases at J, with 12 bases between. The germline V gene has CDR1 MNHEY and CDR2 SMNVEV (reference sequence). The CDR3 region is CASSPTGGTEAFF. CDR3 coding DNA: TGTGCCAGCAGCCCAACGGGGGGCACTGAAGCTTTCTTT.

This clone has more than one count but fewer than ten. The CDR3 DNA reads TGTGCCAGCAGCGGCGGACAGGGTTACACCGGGGAGCTGTTTTTT. Its protein is CASSGGQGYTGELFF. V usage is TRBV9 and J usage is TRBJ2-2, with TRBD1 matching 8 bases. The junction had 4 bases not matched to a gene; V was cut back by 3 bases and J by 3 bases. CDR3 length equals 15 residues. Germline-derived CDR1 and CDR2 are SGDLS and YYNGEE.

This clone was seen a single time. This rearrangement joins TRBV29-1 to TRBJ2-7, with D possibly TRBD1 on 5 matching bases. The CDR3 has 13 residues. The ends were cut back, 4 bases at V and 5 bases at J, with 15 bases in the middle. Per germline, CDR1 SQVTM and CDR2 ANQGSEA. As DNA, the CDR3 is TGCAGCGTTGCCGGACGGAGCAGGGACGAGCAGTACTTC. It encodes CSVAGRSRDEQYF.

This sequence joins TRBV30 and TRBJ1-2; D unclear. V was cut by 1 base and J by 4 bases, with 4 bases left in between. Germline V CDR1 and CDR2: GTSNPN, SVGIG (reference sequence). CDR3 length: 11 amino acids. DNA for the CDR3: TGTGCCTGGAGTGGGGTCTATGGCTACACCTTC. Amino acid sequence: CAWSGVYGYTF.

This clone was counted a few times. J is TRBJ1-1 and V is TRBV27; D perhaps matches TRBD1 (6 bases). Germline lookup yields CDR1 MNHEY and CDR2 SMNVEV (reference sequence). This CDR3 comprises 15 residues. V lost 5 bases and J lost 1, with 14 bases in between. CDR3 in amino acids: CASSGSGQTNTEAFF. In nucleotides, the CDR3 is TGTGCCAGCAGTGGCTCGGGACAAACGAACACTGAAGCTTTCTTT.